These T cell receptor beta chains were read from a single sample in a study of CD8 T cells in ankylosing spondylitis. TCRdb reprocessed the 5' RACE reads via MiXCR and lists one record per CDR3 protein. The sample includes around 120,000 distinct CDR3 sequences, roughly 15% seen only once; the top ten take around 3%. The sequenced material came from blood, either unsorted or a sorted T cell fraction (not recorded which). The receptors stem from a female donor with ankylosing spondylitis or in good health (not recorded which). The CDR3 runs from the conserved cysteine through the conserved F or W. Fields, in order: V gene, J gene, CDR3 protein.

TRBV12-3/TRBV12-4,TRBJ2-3,CASRLQNFDTDTQYF
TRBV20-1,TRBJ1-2,CSVKVTGVGYTF
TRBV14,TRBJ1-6,CASSPIIDSPLHF
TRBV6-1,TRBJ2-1,CASSDVGGTDKLTYYNEQFF
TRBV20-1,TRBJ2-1,CSARGLGYNEQFF
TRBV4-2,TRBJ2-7,CASSQVFSWKLHEQYF
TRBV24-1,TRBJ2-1,CATSGTGGVYEQFF
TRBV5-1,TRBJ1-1,CASSSGILNTEAFF
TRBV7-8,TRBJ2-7,CASSFRTSGFYEQYF
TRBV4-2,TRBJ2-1,CASSQDREQFF
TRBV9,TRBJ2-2,CASSPAGTGELFF
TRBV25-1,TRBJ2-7,CASRDRAYEQYF
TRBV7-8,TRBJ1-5,CASSLHDLGRNQPQHF
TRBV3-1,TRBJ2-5,CASSQGPTGVPHEETHYF
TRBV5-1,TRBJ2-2,CASSLDRSNTGELFF
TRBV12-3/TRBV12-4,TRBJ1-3,CASSSGGASGNTIYF
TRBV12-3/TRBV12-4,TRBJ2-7,CASSLWVSSLSYEQYF
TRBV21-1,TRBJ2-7,CASSNSPEQYF
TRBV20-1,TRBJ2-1,CSAANRDRGFNEQFF
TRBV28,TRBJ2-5,CASSWTTSGGAKTQYF
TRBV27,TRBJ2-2,CASSLIATWDTGELFF
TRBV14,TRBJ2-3,CASSQDLISTDTQYF
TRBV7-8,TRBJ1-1,CASSPRGGTEAFF
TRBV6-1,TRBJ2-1,CASNRGRAYNEQFF
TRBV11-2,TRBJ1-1,CASSLDGQPVKAFF
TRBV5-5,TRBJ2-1,CASSLGHINNEQFF
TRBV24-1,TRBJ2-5,CATSSAVETQYF
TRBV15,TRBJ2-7,CATSRGSYEQYF
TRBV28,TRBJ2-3,CASSLLSGRTDTQYF
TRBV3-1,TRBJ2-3,CASSQDIRGTDTQYF
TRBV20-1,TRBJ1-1,CSARLDTEAFF
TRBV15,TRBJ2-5,CATSREGETQYF
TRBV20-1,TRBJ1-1,CSARMDSTEAFF
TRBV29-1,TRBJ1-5,CSVVAGVGQPQHF
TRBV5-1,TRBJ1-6,CASSLEGNTYNSPLHF
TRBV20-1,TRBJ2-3,CSATFDTDTQYF
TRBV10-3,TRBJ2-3,CAISEANPAGGADTQYF
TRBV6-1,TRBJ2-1,CASTRTVGTNEQFF
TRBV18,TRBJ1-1,CASSLTGDTEAFF
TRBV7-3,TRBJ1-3,CASSLGDPGNTIYF
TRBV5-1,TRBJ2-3,CASILGRGSTDTQYF
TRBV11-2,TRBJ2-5,CASSLVPGTGRTQYF
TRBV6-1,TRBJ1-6,CASTHRGEYNSPLHF
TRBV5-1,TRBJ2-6,CASSLGQLNSGANVLTF
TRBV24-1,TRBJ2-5,CATRDGETQYF
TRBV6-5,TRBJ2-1,CASSRRSDEQFF
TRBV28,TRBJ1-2,CASRIDGTYGYTF
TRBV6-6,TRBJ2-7,CASSTDTFEQYF
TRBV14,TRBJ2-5,CASSQGGKETQYF
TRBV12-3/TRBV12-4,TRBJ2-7,CASRALDRGTYEQYF
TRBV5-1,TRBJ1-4,CASSPGGGANEKLFF
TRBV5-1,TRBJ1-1,CASSVSGTGVAEAFF
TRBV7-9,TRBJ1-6,CASSLRNSPLHF
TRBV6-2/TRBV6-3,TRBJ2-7,CASSYGERKVEQYF